Below, 20 T cell receptor beta chains from the same sample are listed, as sequenced in a study of cytomegalovirus exposure and HLA in healthy donors (dated by TCRdb to the late 2010s). To prepare the library, the immunoSEQ multiplex PCR assay was applied. The multiplex PCR relied on a mix of 60 forward primers for TCR Vbeta segments and 13 reverse primers for TCR Jbeta segments. Here the immuneACCESS table is served through TCRdb, limited to in-frame sequences with V and J called. Missing clones are a known gap in these copies; in checked studies unresolved V genes cover under half, and the rest lacks a known reason. The sample table contains fewer than 200,000 clones; only one count was recorded for roughly 80% of them. Together, the top ten hold around 0.8% of the sample. The sample taken for sequencing was PBMCs. The origin of the receptors is a woman between 18 and 29 years old in good health and CMV-seronegative.

A word on this clone: The same CDR3 arises from other DNA sequences in this sample as well. This chain links TRBV5-1 with TRBJ2-1; 7 bases map to TRBD1. Germline V gives CDR1 SGHRS, CDR2 YFSETQ. J was trimmed by 7 bases and V by 2 bases; bases with no gene match: 0. The CDR3 has 12 residues. CDR3 sequence (DNA): TGCGCCAGCAGCTTACAGGGGAATGAGCAGTTCTTC. This codes for CASSLQGNEQFF.

The V gene is TRBV7-2, the J gene TRBJ1-1, with 7 bases aligning to TRBD1. V was pared by 5 bases and J by 5 bases, with 8 bases of the junction left unmatched. The CDR3 contains 14 residues. Germline V CDR1 and CDR2: SGHTA, FQGNSA. CDR3 sequence (DNA): TGTGCCAGCAGCCCTCACGGGACAGTAACTGAAGCTTTCTTT. Its protein is CASSPHGTVTEAFF.

The chain joins TRBV6-5 to TRBJ1-5; 8 nucleotides line up with TRBD1. The germline V gene has CDR1 MNHEY and CDR2 SVGAGI. J lost 9 bases, V lost 6 bases, and 7 bases had no gene match. The CDR3 runs 13 residues. The chain's CDR3 is CASSSQGAGPQHF. CDR3 DNA: TGTGCCAGCAGCTCCCAGGGGGCTGGGCCCCAGCATTTT.

This sequence joins TRBV9 and TRBJ1-5; D is uncertain. Trimming took off 0 bases at V and 0 bases at J, with 7 bases between the two ends. The CDR3 is 15 residues long. CDR1 SGDLS and CDR2 YYNGEE come from the germline V gene. CDR3 residues: CASSVGADSNQPQHF. DNA of the CDR3: TGTGCCAGCAGCGTAGGGGCCGATAGCAATCAGCCCCAGCATTTT.

The chain carries TRBV14 and TRBJ1-3, with a possible D match to TRBD1 (5 bases). Germline CDR1 reads SGHDN; CDR2 reads FVKESK. The CDR3 covers 15 residues. V was shortened by 4 bases and J by 0 bases, with 10 bases between the two germline ends. Here the CDR3 DNA reads TGTGCCAGCAGCCGGGGCCAAAACTCTGGAAACACCATATATTTT. Its protein product is CASSRGQNSGNTIYF.

This rearrangement joins TRBV6-5 to TRBJ1-3; TRBD1 is a possible D gene (6 bases). The germline V gene encodes CDR1 MNHEY and CDR2 SVGAGI. CDR3 length equals 15 residues. Trimming removed 5 bases at V and 0 bases at J, with 11 bases between. CDR3 nucleotide sequence: TGTGCCAGCAGTGTATCCAGGGGCTCTGGAAACACCATATATTTT. It encodes CASSVSRGSGNTIYF.

In this sample, this clone turned up a few times. The chain uses TRBV9 and TRBJ2-6; 9 nucleotides match TRBD1. The germline gives CDR1 SGDLS, CDR2 YYNGEE. With V trimmed by 1 base and J by 2 bases, 1 base remained unmatched. The CDR3 has 16 residues. CDR3 sequence reads: CASSVRTGAGANVLTF. The CDR3 bases are TGTGCCAGCAGCGTAAGGACAGGGGCTGGGGCCAACGTCCTGACTTTC.

This chain joins TRBV10-2 and TRBJ2-1; a weak D match, TRBD1 (6 bases). Germline V gene data show CDR1 as WSHSY and CDR2 as SAAADI. With 0 bases removed from V and 5 bases from J, the gap between germline ends came to 17 bases. This CDR3 has 17 amino acids. The CDR3 spells CASSESFQGHRDNEQFF. In DNA form, the CDR3 reads TGCGCCAGCAGTGAGTCGTTTCAGGGACATCGGGACAATGAGCAGTTCTTC.

V and J are TRBV7-9 and TRBJ1-2, with TRBD1 identical over 12 bases. The junction had 10 bases not matched to a gene; V was cut back by 5 bases and J by 3 bases. Germline-derived CDR1 and CDR2 are SEHNR and FQNEAQ (reference sequence). CDR3 length: 17 amino acids. CDR3 residues: CASSLTGTGGLYYGYTF. CDR3 DNA: TGTGCCAGCAGCCTCACCGGGACAGGGGGCCTTTACTATGGCTACACCTTC.

This clone was counted a few times. Here the CDR3 DNA reads TGTGCCAGCAGTTCTCAGACAGGATTGAGCTCCTACAATGAGCAGTTCTTC. Its translation is CASSSQTGLSSYNEQFF. The chain combines TRBV28 with TRBJ2-1, with D possibly being TRBD1 (6 bases). CDR1 is MDHEN, CDR2 SYDVKM, per germline. V was trimmed by 4 bases and J by 0 bases, leaving 16 bases between them. The CDR3 runs 17 residues.

This clone was picked up one time. The chain employs TRBV13 and TRBJ1-2; maybe TRBD1 (6 bases). Germline loops: CDR1 PRHDT, CDR2 FYEKMQ (reference sequence). The CDR3 is 14 residues long. Trimming left V 1 base short and J 6 bases short, with 12 bases between. This chain's CDR3 is CASSLAGGHDGYTF. In DNA, the CDR3 is TGTGCCAGCAGCTTAGCGGGGGGCCATGATGGCTACACCTTC.

The chain couples TRBV5-1 to TRBJ1-1, with D perhaps matching TRBD1 (5 bases). This CDR3 has 13 residues. V lost 3 bases and J 1 base, leaving 7 bases between the germline ends. Germline V gene sequence: CDR1 SGHRS, CDR2 YFSETQ. CDR3 nucleotides: TGCGCCAGCAGCTGGGGCGGGAACACTGAAGCTTTCTTT. It is translated as CASSWGGNTEAFF.

The gene calls are TRBV5-6 and TRBJ2-7; D may be TRBD1 (5 bases). Germline V gene lookup returns CDR1 SGHDT and CDR2 YYEEEE. This CDR3 is built from 17 residues. V lost 4 bases and J lost 4, with 24 bases in between. In nucleotides, the CDR3 is TGTGCCAGCAGCCCCGGTAGGGGCTGGCAAATACTATACGAGCAGTACTTC. It is translated as CASSPGRGWQILYEQYF.

This sequence joins TRBV7-2 and TRBJ1-5, with D uncertain. Per germline, CDR1 SGHTA and CDR2 FQGNSA. V was shortened by 4 bases and J by 7 bases, with 8 bases between the two germline ends. This CDR3 is 12 amino acids long. This CDR3 reads CASSYNLQPQHF. As DNA, the CDR3 is TGTGCCAGCAGCTACAACCTCCAGCCCCAGCATTTT. The complete variable domain, with remaining parts taken from reference TRBV7-2 and TRBJ1-5, reads GAGVSQSPSNKVTEKGKDVELRCDPISGHTALYWYRQSLGQGLEFLIYFQGNSAPDKSGLPSDRFSAERTGGSVSTLTIQRTQQEDSAVYLCASSYNLQPQHFGDGTRLSIL.

V gene TRBV9 combines with J gene TRBJ2-3; 9 positions agree with TRBD1. The CDR3 sequence is 12 residues long. Germline CDR1 is SGDLS and CDR2 is YYNGEE. The ends lost 3 bases at V and 8 bases at J; junction bases unmatched: 1. CDR3 sequence (DNA): TGTGCCAGCAGCGAGGACAGGGGTACGCAGTATTTT. Encoded protein: CASSEDRGTQYF.

The rearrangement joins TRBV9 to TRBJ1-5, with D uncertain. V was clipped by 1 base and J by 1 base, with 6 bases between them. This CDR3 comprises 14 residues. The germline V gene has CDR1 SGDLS and CDR2 YYNGEE. The CDR3 nucleotides read TGTGCCAGCAGCGTATATTTAAGCAATCAGCCCCAGCATTTT. It is translated as CASSVYLSNQPQHF.

This chain joins TRBV11-2 and TRBJ2-3, with D perhaps TRBD2 (6 bases). V was pared by 1 base and J by 3 bases, with 8 bases between. The V gene's germline CDR1 is SGHAT and CDR2 FQNNGV. This CDR3 comprises 14 residues. CDR3 amino acids: CASSLGSGTDTQYF. The DNA of the CDR3 is TGTGCCAGCAGCTTAGGTAGCGGAACAGATACGCAGTATTTT.

The gene calls are TRBV7-9 and TRBJ2-7; D uncertain. This CDR3 is built from 14 residues. V gave up 7 bases and J gave up 0 bases, with 13 bases separating them. CDR1 is SEHNR and CDR2 is FQNEAQ in the germline V gene (reference sequence). The CDR3 DNA reads as TGTGCCAGCACCCTGGAGAACGCCTCCTACGAGCAGTACTTC. It specifies CASTLENASYEQYF.

This chain uses TRBV6-1 with TRBJ1-5; D remains ambiguous. V shed 0 bases and J shed 1 base, with 7 bases lying between them. This CDR3 contains 15 residues. Germline CDR1 reads MNHNS; CDR2 reads SASEGT. The CDR3 reads CASSEATGSNQPQHF. The CDR3 DNA follows: TGTGCCAGCAGTGAAGCGACGGGAAGCAATCAGCCCCAGCATTTT.

The rearrangement joins TRBV7-2 to TRBJ1-2; 7 nucleotides match TRBD1. Germline lookup yields CDR1 SGHTA and CDR2 FQGNSA. The ends lost 5 bases at V and 4 bases at J; junction bases unmatched: 7. This CDR3 region has 14 residues. CDR3 sequence (DNA): TGTGCCAGCAGCCACCGGGACAGCGGCTATGGCTACACCTTC. Its protein is CASSHRDSGYGYTF.